This T cell receptor beta chain emerged from a study of early T cells in non-severe SARS-CoV-2 infection. Study details: Sequencing of bulk RNA from unsorted whole blood was done, without chain pairing.

Unique molecular identifiers tagged individual cDNA molecules. Each CDR3 protein gets one entry after TCRdb re-called the 5' RACE reads with MiXCR. The sample comprises around 84,000 distinct CDR3 sequences, 9.5% to 13% of which are singletons, and over 2% rests with the top ten. Germline CDR1 is SQVTM and CDR2 is ANQGSEA. This CDR3 has 13 residues. V lost 2 bases and J lost 2, with 8 bases in between. Findings and caveats of the study: Matching with VDJdb favored anti-spike CD8 responses (missing private and CD4 specificities).

This clonotype was picked up a small number of times. The antigen is unknown. This sequence originates from an adult who was a healthcare worker with PCR-confirmed SARS-CoV-2 infection or an uninfected control (not recorded which). This rearrangement joins TRBV29-1 to TRBJ2-3; D may match TRBD1 or TRBD2 (5 bases each). Sequenced: whole blood. Here the CDR3 DNA reads TGCAGCGTTGAATCGGGGACCACAGATACGCAGTATTTT. This translates into CSVESGTTDTQYF.